This T cell receptor beta chain was identified in a study of CD8+ T cells in alopecia areata. About the study: Treatment of the treated patients consisted of oral tofacitinib, 5 to 10 mg twice daily. Whole-study results and caveats: Sequences from scalp samples also cover resident alphabeta T cells of normal skin.

Peripheral blood, together with lesional scalp punch biopsies, was collected from alopecia areata patients. CD4+ and CD8+ T cells were sorted from PBMCs. Extracted RNA was reverse transcribed, and the resulting cDNA served as sequencing template. The data were produced by immunoSEQ multiplex PCR, yet TCRdb's version contains in-frame clones alone and is incomplete. The sample lists 140,000 to 150,000 clones; more than 40% were seen once. Details on this clone: What it binds is unknown.

CDR1 is SGHRS and CDR2 is YFSETQ in the germline V gene. The CDR3 has 14 residues. The V end lost 5 bases, the J end lost 7 bases, and 16 bases lay between the germline ends. This TCR was recovered from a human donor with alopecia areata. V gene TRBV5-1 combines with J gene TRBJ1-5; D not resolved. The sequencing sample was made of CD4+ T cells sorted from blood. The CDR3 is CASSHGVLGQPQHF. In nucleotides, the CDR3 is TGCGCCAGCAGTCACGGGGTGTTAGGGCAGCCCCAGCATTTT.